This TCR beta chain was recorded in a study of T cell responses to AZD1222 COVID-19 vaccine. Whole-study results and caveats: Seropositivity was recorded at baseline in only 6 or 7 AZD1222 recipients. Across the whole spike, CD4 TCRs peaked at regions 160-218 and 743-854. Recipients of two AZD1222 doses showed rising Spike-specific TCR breadth and depth. It was only after the peak T cell response that any repertoires were sampled.

Method: immunoSEQ multiplex PCR; TCRdb's copy keeps in-frame clones and lacks some. The data show roughly 110,000 clones, with 90% seen just once and 8% held by the top ten. The V and J ends lost 1 base and 6 bases respectively, with 13 bases between them. Germline lookup yields CDR1 MNHNS and CDR2 SASEGT. The CDR3 spans 15 residues. Regarding this clone: Its specificity is not known.

The receptor's source is an adult who received the AZD1222 COVID-19 vaccine. V and J are TRBV6-1 and TRBJ1-5, with D tentatively TRBD1 (5 bases). The sequencing used peripheral blood, collected 28 days after the second AZD1222 dose. The CDR3 nucleotides read TGTGCCAGCAGTGAAGATGGGAGGGGCGGTCAGCCCCAGCATTTT. It codes for CASSEDGRGGQPQHF.